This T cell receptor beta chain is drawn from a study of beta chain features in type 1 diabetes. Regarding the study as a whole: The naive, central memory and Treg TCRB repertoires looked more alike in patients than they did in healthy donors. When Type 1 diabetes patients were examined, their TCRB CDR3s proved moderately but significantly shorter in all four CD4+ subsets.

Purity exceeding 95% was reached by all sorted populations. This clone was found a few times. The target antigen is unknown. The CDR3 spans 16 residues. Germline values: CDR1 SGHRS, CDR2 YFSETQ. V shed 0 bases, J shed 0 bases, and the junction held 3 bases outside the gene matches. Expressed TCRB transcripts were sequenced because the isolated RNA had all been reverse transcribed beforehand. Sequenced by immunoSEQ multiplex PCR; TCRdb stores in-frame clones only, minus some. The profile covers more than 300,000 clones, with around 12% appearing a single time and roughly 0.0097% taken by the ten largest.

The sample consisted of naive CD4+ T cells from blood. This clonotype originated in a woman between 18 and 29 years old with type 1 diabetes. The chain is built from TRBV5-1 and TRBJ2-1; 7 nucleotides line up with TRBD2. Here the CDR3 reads CASSLASGFSYNEQFF. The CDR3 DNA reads TGCGCCAGCAGCTTGGCTAGCGGTTTCTCCTACAATGAGCAGTTCTTC.